Given below is one T cell receptor beta chain in context. Its cognate antigen is unknown. Germline V gives CDR1 SGHNT, CDR2 YENEEA. The CDR3 consists of 13 residues. Trimming stripped 3 bases from V and 4 bases from J, with 8 bases between. Only in-frame clones appear in the TCRdb table, and some are missing; sequencing was by immunoSEQ multiplex PCR. The sample records around 62,000 clones, 86% being singletons. These data are taken from a study of OX40 agonist ivuxolimab in advanced cancers. Across the whole study: Every 2 weeks, patients received ivuxolimab intravenously, dosed at 0.01 to 10 mg/kg. A history of anti-PD-1, anti-PD-L1 or anti-CTLA-4 therapy was acceptable, and over 35% had some. The study, taken as a whole, reports: Expanded clones tended on average to be more numerous among CD8+ T cells than CD4+. By week 6 at 0.1 to 3.0 mg/kg, blood CD4+ and CD8+ T cells had expanded clonally.

Sequencing was performed on CD4+ or CD8+ T cells sorted from blood, taken in a trial of the OX40 agonist ivuxolimab. This receptor was identified in an adult with an advanced solid tumor such as melanoma, head and neck, liver or kidney cancer. The chain has TRBV11-3 and TRBJ2-3; no reliable D call. The CDR3 DNA reads TGTGCCAGCAGCTTTCGGGCCCCAGATACGCAGTATTTT. The encoded protein is CASSFRAPDTQYF.